This T cell receptor (beta chain) emerged from a study of OX40 agonist ivuxolimab in advanced cancers. Sequencing used immunoSEQ multiplex PCR; TCRdb keeps in-frame clones, though not all of them. This sample yields about 90,000 clones, of which 91% are seen a single time; roughly 9.4% belongs to the top ten. Autoimmune disease history or systemic immunosuppression led to patient exclusion. Study conclusions and caveats: Clonal expansion by week 6 occurred in CD4+ and CD8+ blood T cells (at 0.1 to 3.0 mg/kg).

Comments on this clone: As yet, its antigen is unknown.

This specimen was CD4+ or CD8+ T cells sorted from blood, taken in a trial of the OX40 agonist ivuxolimab. This TCR was recovered from an adult with an advanced solid tumor such as melanoma, head and neck, liver or kidney cancer.

This CDR3 reads CASSDFRVSNEKLFF. The CDR3 DNA reads as TGCGCCAGCAGCGACTTCCGGGTATCTAATGAAAAACTGTTTTTT. This sequence joins TRBV5-1 and TRBJ1-4; D is unclear. V was cut by 4 bases and J by 3 bases, with 13 bases left in between. The CDR3 spans 15 residues. Germline-derived CDR1 and CDR2 are SGHRS and YFSETQ.